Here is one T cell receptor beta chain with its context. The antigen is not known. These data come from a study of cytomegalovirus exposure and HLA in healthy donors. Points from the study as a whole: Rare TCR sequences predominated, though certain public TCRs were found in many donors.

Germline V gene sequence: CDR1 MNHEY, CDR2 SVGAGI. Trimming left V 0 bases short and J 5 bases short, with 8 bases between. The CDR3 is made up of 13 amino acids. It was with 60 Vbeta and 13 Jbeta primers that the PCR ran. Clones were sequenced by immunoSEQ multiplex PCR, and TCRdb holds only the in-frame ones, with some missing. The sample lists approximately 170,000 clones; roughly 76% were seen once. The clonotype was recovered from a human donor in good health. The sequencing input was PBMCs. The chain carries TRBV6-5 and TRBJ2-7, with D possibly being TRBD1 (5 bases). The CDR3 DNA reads TGTGCCAGCAGTTACTCGTTAGGGGACGAGCAGTACTTC. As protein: CASSYSLGDEQYF.